This entry features one TCR beta chain sequence. Its antigen is unknown. The germline V gene encodes CDR1 SGHTA and CDR2 FQGNSA. The CDR3 spans 18 residues. The ends were cut back, 0 bases at V and 2 bases at J, with 17 bases in the middle. Data came from immunoSEQ multiplex PCR; TCRdb stores just in-frame clones and leaves some out. The table records around 110,000 clones, around 91% of them present only once. Second-dose recipients at about 4 or about 12 weeks were treated as one pooled group. These data are taken from a study of T cell responses to AZD1222 COVID-19 vaccine. Broader study findings: Close to half of spike-specific TCRs reportedly recognize unmutated variant regions. The study identified only a handful of AZD1222 recipients as seropositive at baseline. Donors were mostly white British, more females; clonal diversity possibly underestimated.

The clonotype comes from an adult who received the AZD1222 COVID-19 vaccine. The rearrangement links TRBV7-2 to TRBJ1-3, with D possibly TRBD1 on 6 matching bases. The sequencing used peripheral blood, collected 28 days after the second AZD1222 dose. CDR3 region: CASSLARRVGAPGNTIYF. The DNA of the CDR3 is TGTGCCAGCAGCTTAGCTCGACGTGTGGGGGCTCCTGGAAACACCATATATTTT.